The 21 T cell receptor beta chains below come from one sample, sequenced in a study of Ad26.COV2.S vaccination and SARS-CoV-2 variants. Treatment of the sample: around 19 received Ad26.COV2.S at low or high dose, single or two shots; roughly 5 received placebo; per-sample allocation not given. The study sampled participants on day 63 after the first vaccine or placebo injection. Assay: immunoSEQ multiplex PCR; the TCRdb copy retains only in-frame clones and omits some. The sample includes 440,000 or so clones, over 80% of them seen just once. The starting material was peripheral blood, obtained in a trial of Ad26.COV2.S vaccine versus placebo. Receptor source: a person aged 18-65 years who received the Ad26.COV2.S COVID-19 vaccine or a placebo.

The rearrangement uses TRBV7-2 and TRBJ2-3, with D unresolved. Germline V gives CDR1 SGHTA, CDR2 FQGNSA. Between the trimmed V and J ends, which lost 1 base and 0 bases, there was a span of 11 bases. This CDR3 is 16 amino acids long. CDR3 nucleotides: TGTGCCAGCAGCTTAGAGGGCCCCGGTAGCACAGATACGCAGTATTTT. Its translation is CASSLEGPGSTDTQYF.

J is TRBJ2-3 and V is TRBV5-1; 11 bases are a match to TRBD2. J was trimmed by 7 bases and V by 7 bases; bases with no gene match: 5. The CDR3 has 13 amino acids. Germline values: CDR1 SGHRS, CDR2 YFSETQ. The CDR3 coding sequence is TGCGCCAGCTCGGGACTAGCGGCGAATACGCAGTATTTT. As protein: CASSGLAANTQYF.

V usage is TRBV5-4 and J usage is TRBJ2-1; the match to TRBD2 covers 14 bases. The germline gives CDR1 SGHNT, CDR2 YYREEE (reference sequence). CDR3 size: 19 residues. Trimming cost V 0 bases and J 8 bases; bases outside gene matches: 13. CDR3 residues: CASSLAIGTSGGQTDEQFF. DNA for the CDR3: TGTGCCAGCAGCTTGGCCATTGGGACTAGCGGGGGACAGACAGATGAGCAGTTCTTC.

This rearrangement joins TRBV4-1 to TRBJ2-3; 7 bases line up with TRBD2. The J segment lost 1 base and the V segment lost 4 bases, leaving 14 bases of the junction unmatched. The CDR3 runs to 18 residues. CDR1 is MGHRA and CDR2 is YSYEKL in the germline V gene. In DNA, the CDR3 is TGCGCCAGCAGCCTGGGGGGAGGGGTCCCCCGTGGCACAGATACGCAGTATTTT. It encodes CASSLGGGVPRGTDTQYF.

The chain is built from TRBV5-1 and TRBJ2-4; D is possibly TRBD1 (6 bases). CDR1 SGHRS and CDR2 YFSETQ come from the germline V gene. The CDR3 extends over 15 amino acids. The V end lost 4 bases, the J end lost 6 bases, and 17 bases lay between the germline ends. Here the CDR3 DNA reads TGCGCCAGCAGCCAGAACAGGGTCTTGGGAAACATTCAGTACTTC. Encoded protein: CASSQNRVLGNIQYF.

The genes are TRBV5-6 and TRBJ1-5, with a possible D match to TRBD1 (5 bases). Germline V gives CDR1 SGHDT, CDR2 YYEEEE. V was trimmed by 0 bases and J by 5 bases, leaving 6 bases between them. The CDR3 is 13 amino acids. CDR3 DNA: TGTGCCAGCAGCTTGGGGGGGTATCAGCCCCAGCATTTT. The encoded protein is CASSLGGYQPQHF.

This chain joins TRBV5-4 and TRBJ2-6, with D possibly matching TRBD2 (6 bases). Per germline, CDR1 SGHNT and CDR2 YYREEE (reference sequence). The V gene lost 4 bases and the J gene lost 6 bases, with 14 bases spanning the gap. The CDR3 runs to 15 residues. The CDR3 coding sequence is TGTGCCAGCAGCGCGACCGGGACTTTGGCCAACGTCCTGACTTTC. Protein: CASSATGTLANVLTF.

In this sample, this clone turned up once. The DNA for the CDR3 is TGTGCCAGCAGTTACAAGCCCGGGGAGTTTGGCTACACCTTC. Protein product: CASSYKPGEFGYTF. The J gene is TRBJ1-2, the V gene TRBV6-5, with D unresolved. The germline V and J ends were trimmed by 2 bases and 7 bases, with 14 bases remaining between them. This CDR3 contains 14 residues. Per germline, CDR1 MNHEY and CDR2 SVGAGI.

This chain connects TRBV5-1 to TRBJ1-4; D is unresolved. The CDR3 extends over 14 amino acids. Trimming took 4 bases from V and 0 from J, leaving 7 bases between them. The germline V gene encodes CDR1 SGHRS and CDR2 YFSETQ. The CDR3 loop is CASSPGPTNEKLFF. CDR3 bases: TGCGCCAGCAGCCCCGGTCCAACTAATGAAAAACTGTTTTTT. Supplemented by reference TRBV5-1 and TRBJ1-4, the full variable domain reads KAGVTQTPRYLIKTRGQQVTLSCSPISGHRSVSWYQQTPGQGLQFLFEYFSETQRNKGNFPGRFSGRQFSNSRSEMNVSTLELGDSALYLCASSPGPTNEKLFFGSGTQLSVL.

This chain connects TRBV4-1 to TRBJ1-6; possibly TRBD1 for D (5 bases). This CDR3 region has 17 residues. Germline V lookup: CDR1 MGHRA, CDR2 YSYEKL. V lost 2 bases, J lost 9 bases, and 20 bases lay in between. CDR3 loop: CASSQIEVLRGISPLHF. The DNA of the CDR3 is TGCGCCAGCAGCCAAATAGAAGTTCTCCGGGGGATTTCACCCCTCCACTTT.

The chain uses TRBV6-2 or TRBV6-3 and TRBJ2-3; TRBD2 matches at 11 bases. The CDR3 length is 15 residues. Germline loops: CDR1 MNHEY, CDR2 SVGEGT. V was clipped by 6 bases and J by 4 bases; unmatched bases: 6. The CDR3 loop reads CASSSGTSGPDTQYF. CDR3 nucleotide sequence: TGTGCCAGCAGCTCCGGGACTAGCGGACCAGATACGCAGTATTTT.

The CDR3 loop reads CASGRGTSTGELFF. In DNA form, the CDR3 reads TGCGCCAGCGGCCGAGGGACTTCGACCGGGGAGCTGTTTTTT. The gene calls are TRBV4-3 and TRBJ2-2; possible D gene TRBD2, 6 bases. Germline V gene sequence: CDR1 LGHNA, CDR2 YSLEER. The CDR3 is 14 amino acids. Trimming removed 8 bases from V and 5 bases from J, with 15 bases in between.

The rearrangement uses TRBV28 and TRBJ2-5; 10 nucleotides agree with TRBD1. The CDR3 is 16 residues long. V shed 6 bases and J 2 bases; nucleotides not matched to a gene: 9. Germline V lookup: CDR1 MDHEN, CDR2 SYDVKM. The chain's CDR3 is CASSLVWTGGQETQYF. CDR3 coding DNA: TGTGCCAGCAGCTTAGTCTGGACAGGGGGGCAAGAGACCCAGTACTTC.

CDR3 amino acids: CASSLKVPYGYTF. CDR3 DNA sequence: TGTGCCAGCAGCTTAAAGGTTCCTTATGGCTACACCTTC. The V gene is TRBV11-3, the J gene TRBJ1-2; no clear D. V lost 2 bases and J lost 5, with 9 bases in between. The CDR3 sequence is 13 residues long. Germline values: CDR1 SGHNT, CDR2 YENEEA.

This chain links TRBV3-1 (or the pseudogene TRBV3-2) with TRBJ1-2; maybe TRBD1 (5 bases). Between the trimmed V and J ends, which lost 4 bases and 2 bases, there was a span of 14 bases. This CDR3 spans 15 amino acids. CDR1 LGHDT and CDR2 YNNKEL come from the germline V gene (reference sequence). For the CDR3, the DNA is TGTGCCAGCAGCCCCCTAATTGGGGCCAACTATGGCTACACCTTC. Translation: CASSPLIGANYGYTF.

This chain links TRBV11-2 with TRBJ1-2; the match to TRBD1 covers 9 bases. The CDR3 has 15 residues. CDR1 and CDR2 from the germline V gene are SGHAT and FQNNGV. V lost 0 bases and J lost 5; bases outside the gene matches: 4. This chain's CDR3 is CASSLEGTGYYGYTF. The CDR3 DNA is TGTGCCAGCAGCTTAGAAGGGACAGGGTATTATGGCTACACCTTC.

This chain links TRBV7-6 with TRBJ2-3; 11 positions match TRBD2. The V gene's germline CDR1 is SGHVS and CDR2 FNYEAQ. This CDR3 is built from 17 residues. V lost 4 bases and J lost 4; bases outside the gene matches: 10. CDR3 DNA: TGTGCCAGCAGCTCCCGTAGCGGGGGGGCAGGATCAGATACGCAGTATTTT. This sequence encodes CASSSRSGGAGSDTQYF.

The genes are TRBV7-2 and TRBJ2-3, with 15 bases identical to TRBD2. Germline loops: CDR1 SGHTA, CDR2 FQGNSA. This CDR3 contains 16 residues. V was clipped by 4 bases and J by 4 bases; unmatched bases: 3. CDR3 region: CASSSGLAGGADTQYF. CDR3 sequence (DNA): TGTGCCAGCAGCTCGGGACTAGCGGGGGGCGCAGATACGCAGTATTTT.

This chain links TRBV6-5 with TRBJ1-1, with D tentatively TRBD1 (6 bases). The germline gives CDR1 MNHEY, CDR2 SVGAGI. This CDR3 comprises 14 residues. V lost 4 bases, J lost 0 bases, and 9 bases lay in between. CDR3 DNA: TGTGCCAGCAGTTGGCAGGGGATGAACACTGAAGCTTTCTTT. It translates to CASSWQGMNTEAFF.

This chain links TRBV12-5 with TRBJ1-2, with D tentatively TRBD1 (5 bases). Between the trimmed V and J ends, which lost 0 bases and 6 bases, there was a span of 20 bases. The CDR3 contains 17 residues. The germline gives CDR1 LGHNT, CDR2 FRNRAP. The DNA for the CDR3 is TGTGCTAGTGGTTTGGTACCCGACCTGACAGATACAAATGGCTACACCTTC. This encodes CASGLVPDLTDTNGYTF.

CDR3 residues: CAWSVGGGREKLFF. CDR3 sequence (DNA): TGTGCCTGGAGTGTCGGGGGGGGTCGGGAAAAACTGTTTTTT. The chain has TRBV30 and TRBJ1-4; TRBD1 is a possible D gene (5 bases). Between the trimmed V and J ends, which lost 0 bases and 8 bases, there was a span of 13 bases. From germline, CDR1 is GTSNPN and CDR2 SVGIG (reference sequence). This CDR3 spans 14 amino acids.